Detailed here is one TCR beta chain. These data originate in a study of identical twins. TCRdb redid the calling of the 5' RACE reads with MiXCR, one entry per CDR3 protein. Of about 530,000 distinct CDR3 sequences detected, 20% to 25% appear once; the ten largest clones hold more than 0.4%. Germline loops: CDR1 LGHNA, CDR2 YNFKEQ. The CDR3 has 19 residues. The V gene end was trimmed by 3 bases and the J gene end by 2 bases; junction bases not matched to a gene: 9. These data were also reused for a study on yellow fever vaccine responses in identical twins. This second report adds: Reportedly, the T cell response mounted by twins to vaccine seemed partly convergent, partly personalized.

The chain links TRBV4-2 to TRBJ2-3, with 15 nucleotides matching TRBD2. Sequencing was done on a sample of CD4+ T cells sorted from blood. The sequence was collected from a young woman in good health. The CDR3: CASSHLSGTSGGPTDTQYF. CDR3 in DNA: TGTGCCAGCAGCCACCTCTCCGGGACTAGCGGGGGGCCCACAGATACGCAGTATTTT.